This T cell receptor (beta chain) was captured in a study of OX40 agonist ivuxolimab in advanced cancers. Study-level points and caveats: CD4+ and CD8+ T cells in blood underwent clonal expansion by week 6 at 0.1 to 3.0 mg/kg.

Details on this clone: What it binds is not known.

The assay was immunoSEQ multiplex PCR, and TCRdb's table has in-frame clones only and misses some. The sample has 75,000 to 100,000 clones; approximately 80% are singletons. The CDR3 contains 10 residues. The V end lost 8 bases, the J end lost 2 bases, and 3 bases lay between the germline ends. The V gene's germline CDR1 is MDHEN and CDR2 SYDVKM. This receptor was identified in an adult with an advanced solid tumor such as melanoma, head and neck, liver or kidney cancer. This specimen consisted of CD4+ or CD8+ T cells sorted from blood, obtained in a trial of the OX40 agonist ivuxolimab. The chain recombines TRBV28 with TRBJ1-2; no reliable D call. The CDR3 DNA is TGTGCCAGCGCAAACTATGGCTACACCTTC. It encodes CASANYGYTF.